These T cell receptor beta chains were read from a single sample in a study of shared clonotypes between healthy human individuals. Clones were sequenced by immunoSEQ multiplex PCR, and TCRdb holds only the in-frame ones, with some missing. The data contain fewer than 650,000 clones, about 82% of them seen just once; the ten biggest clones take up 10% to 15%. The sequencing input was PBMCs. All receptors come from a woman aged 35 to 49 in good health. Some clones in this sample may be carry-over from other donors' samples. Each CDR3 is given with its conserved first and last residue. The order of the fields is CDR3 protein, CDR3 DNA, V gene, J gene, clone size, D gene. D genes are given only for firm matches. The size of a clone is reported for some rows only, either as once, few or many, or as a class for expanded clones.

CSADEGATDTQYF	TGCAGCGCTGATGAGGGGGCCACAGATACGCAGTATTTT	TRBV29-1	TRBJ2-3	many	TRBD1
CASSYLTGVGYTF	TGTGCCAGCAGTTATCTGACGGGGGTTGGCTACACCTTC	TRBV6-5	TRBJ1-2	-	-
CATGTTNEKLFF	TGTGCCACCGGGACTACTAATGAAAAACTGTTTTTT	TRBV28	TRBJ1-4	-	-
CAWRAQDRVPYEQYF	TGTGCCTGGAGGGCGCAGGACAGGGTACCCTACGAGCAGTACTTC	TRBV30	TRBJ2-7	-	TRBD1
CASSRPPNTGELFF	TGTGCCAGCAGTCGTCCCCCGAACACCGGGGAGCTGTTTTTT	TRBV27	TRBJ2-2	once	-
CASRDSSGRGGDTQYF	TGTGCCAGCAGGGATTCTAGCGGGAGAGGCGGGGATACGCAGTATTTT	TRBV28	TRBJ2-3	-	TRBD2
CASSDSQDRGDTQYF	TGTGCCAGCAGTGACTCGCAAGACAGGGGTGATACGCAGTATTTT	TRBV6-4	TRBJ2-3	many	TRBD1
CASSTWTYEQYF	TGTGCCAGCAGCACATGGACGTACGAGCAGTACTTC	TRBV28	TRBJ2-7	-	-
CASSLQREGAEAFF	TGTGCCAGCAGCTTGCAAAGGGAAGGCGCTGAAGCTTTCTTT	TRBV5-4	TRBJ1-1	-	-
CASRPLSWALYEQYF	TGTGCCAGCAGACCTTTGTCCTGGGCCCTCTACGAGCAGTACTTC	TRBV2	TRBJ2-7	-	-
CATQPLLAGDHNEQFF	TGTGCCACCCAACCCCTCCTAGCGGGGGACCACAATGAGCAGTTCTTC	TRBV19	TRBJ2-1	few	TRBD2